The present T cell receptor beta chain was sequenced within a study of memory CD4+ T cells and cytomegalovirus serostatus. This clone was seen more than once but under ten times. The sort gate was single viable CD3+CD4+CD8-CD45RO+ cells for memory CD4+ T cells. CDR1 and CDR2 from the germline V gene are SGHRS and YFSETQ. The CDR3 loop spans 14 amino acids. Between the trimmed V and J ends, which lost 5 bases and 6 bases, there was a span of 17 bases. Sequencing was performed with immunoSEQ multiplex PCR; in TCRdb, only in-frame clones are kept and a portion is missing. The table shows 46,000 or so clones, with around 78% occurring only once.

The receptor's source is an adult in good health and CMV-seronegative. The specimen was memory CD4+ T cells from blood. The rearrangement links TRBV5-1 to TRBJ1-1; D unclear. The CDR3 loop reads CASSSTAGSSEAFF. Here the CDR3 DNA reads TGCGCCAGCAGTTCGACGGCCGGCAGTTCTGAAGCTTTCTTT.